Listed below are T cell receptor beta chains from one sample, sequenced in a study of regulatory T cells in long-lasting Graves disease. TCRdb recomputed calls from the multiplex PCR reads with MiXCR, one row per CDR3 protein. The sample includes 500,000 to 700,000 distinct CDR3 sequences, roughly 15% of them seen just once. The sample was also reused in another study, on T cells in Graves' hyperthyroidism and ophthalmopathy.

Source: peripheral blood mononuclear cells (PBMCs), taken at new diagnosis, from a patient treated with antithyroid drugs. Receptors originate from a woman in her twenties or thirties with Graves disease. CDR3s include the opening cysteine and the closing phenylalanine or tryptophan. The D gene is left open where the match is weak.

V	J	D	length	CDR3
TRBV28	TRBJ2-1	-	14	CASGGGLVSDEQFF
TRBV20-1	TRBJ2-1	TRBD2	13	CSAREGTSGSSLF
TRBV18	TRBJ2-5	TRBD1	14	CASSARDSQETQYF
TRBV28	TRBJ1-1	-	14	CASRWGGMNTEAFF
TRBV27	TRBJ1-4	-	15	CASSTRPATNEKLFF
TRBV24-1	TRBJ1-2	-	11	CATSEGAGYTF
TRBV10-1	TRBJ2-2	-	15	CASSDSGAFGGELFF
TRBV6-2/TRBV6-3	TRBJ2-3	-	13	CASSNMGRDTQYF
TRBV5-1	TRBJ1-2	TRBD1	13	CASSPTGTDIFTF
TRBV18	TRBJ1-1	-	15	CASSPPAGANTEAFF
TRBV27	TRBJ2-4	-	17	CASSLVVPTLAKNIQYF
TRBV18	TRBJ2-5	-	15	CASSSSGGMGETQYF
TRBV6-2/TRBV6-3	TRBJ2-5	TRBD2	16	CASSYSGTSGQETQYF
TRBV5-1	TRBJ1-2	TRBD1	14	CASSPGQTSFGYTF
TRBV29-1	TRBJ1-1	TRBD1	13	CSTGQGVNTEAFF
TRBV20-1	TRBJ1-1	-	15	CSARDGQSRNTEAFF
TRBV20-1	TRBJ2-2	-	13	CSARGGWAGELFF
TRBV2	TRBJ1-2	-	12	CASSEEAYGYTF
TRBV29-1	TRBJ1-1	-	10	CSVEGTEAFF
TRBV2	TRBJ1-1	-	14	CASSGGGSFTEAFF
TRBV19	TRBJ2-1	-	16	CASSVLKGGSYNEQFF
TRBV2	TRBJ2-3	-	16	CASSLIGQIRTDTQYF
TRBV24-1	TRBJ2-3	TRBD2	18	CATRESSGRALEADTQYF
TRBV19	TRBJ2-1	-	15	CASSKEPSSYSEQFF
TRBV28	TRBJ1-4	-	15	CASSLKGTTNEKLFF
TRBV19	TRBJ1-6	-	16	CASSGGDGVYNSPLHF
TRBV11-2	TRBJ1-6	-	14	CASRTGPYNSPLHF
TRBV6-1	TRBJ2-5	-	14	CASTDGGRALAQYF
TRBV7-2	TRBJ2-3	-	15	CASSPRLTSSDTQYF
TRBV11-3	TRBJ1-5	-	17	CASSSPEWGDPNQPQHF
TRBV20-1	TRBJ2-3	-	16	CSARPGKGEDTDTQYF
TRBV27	TRBJ1-5	-	14	CASSLEWKDQPQHF
TRBV12-3/TRBV12-4	TRBJ2-3	TRBD2	21	CASSLVGLAGRMTLSTDTQYF
TRBV12-3/TRBV12-4	TRBJ1-1	-	13	CASSSGLNTEAFF
TRBV7-9	TRBJ1-5	-	14	CASSTEIPNQPQHF
TRBV6-1	TRBJ2-2	-	12	CATYRAGGELFF
TRBV28	TRBJ2-7	-	13	CASSLYGSYEQYF
TRBV10-2	TRBJ1-5	-	14	CASSDLRVDQPQHF
TRBV20-1	TRBJ1-5	-	12	CSARGGSQPQHF
TRBV28	TRBJ2-3	-	15	CASRLQGVGTDTQYF
TRBV5-4	TRBJ2-3	TRBD2	18	CASSPRSTSGSRTDTQYF
TRBV20-1	TRBJ2-3	-	15	CSARVTDTLPTRQYF
TRBV20-1	TRBJ2-2	-	13	CSARSPVLGELFF
TRBV5-1	TRBJ2-7	-	13	CASRLTLGYEQYF
TRBV18	TRBJ1-4	-	16	CASSPRGGQANEKLFF
TRBV27	TRBJ2-5	TRBD2	14	CASRGTSGSETQYF
TRBV5-1	TRBJ2-5	-	15	CAGSQATAFVGTQYF
TRBV20-1	TRBJ2-3	-	14	CSVPLRKSTDTQYF
TRBV24-1	TRBJ2-1	TRBD1	18	CATSDSPGTGGEYNEQFF
TRBV30	TRBJ1-5	TRBD1	16	CAWSAPGQGVGQPQHF
TRBV12-3/TRBV12-4	TRBJ2-1	TRBD1	15	CASSFPTGSYNEQFF
TRBV20-1	TRBJ2-7	-	11	CSVGSSYEQYF
TRBV5-1	TRBJ2-1	-	14	CASSPGGQGNEQFF
TRBV27	TRBJ1-2	-	13	CASSFNSGYGYTF
TRBV9	TRBJ1-2	TRBD1	17	CASSVRDREFGSYGYTF
TRBV5-5	TRBJ2-5	-	17	CASRFRAWDGYQETQYF
TRBV3-1	TRBJ1-2	-	14	CASSQGFRGYGYTF
TRBV6-5	TRBJ2-2	-	15	CASSYRLAGTGELFF
TRBV3-1	TRBJ2-1	-	18	CASSQEYGGLHSYNEQFF
TRBV18	TRBJ2-1	TRBD2	16	CASSPPGLADGNEQFF